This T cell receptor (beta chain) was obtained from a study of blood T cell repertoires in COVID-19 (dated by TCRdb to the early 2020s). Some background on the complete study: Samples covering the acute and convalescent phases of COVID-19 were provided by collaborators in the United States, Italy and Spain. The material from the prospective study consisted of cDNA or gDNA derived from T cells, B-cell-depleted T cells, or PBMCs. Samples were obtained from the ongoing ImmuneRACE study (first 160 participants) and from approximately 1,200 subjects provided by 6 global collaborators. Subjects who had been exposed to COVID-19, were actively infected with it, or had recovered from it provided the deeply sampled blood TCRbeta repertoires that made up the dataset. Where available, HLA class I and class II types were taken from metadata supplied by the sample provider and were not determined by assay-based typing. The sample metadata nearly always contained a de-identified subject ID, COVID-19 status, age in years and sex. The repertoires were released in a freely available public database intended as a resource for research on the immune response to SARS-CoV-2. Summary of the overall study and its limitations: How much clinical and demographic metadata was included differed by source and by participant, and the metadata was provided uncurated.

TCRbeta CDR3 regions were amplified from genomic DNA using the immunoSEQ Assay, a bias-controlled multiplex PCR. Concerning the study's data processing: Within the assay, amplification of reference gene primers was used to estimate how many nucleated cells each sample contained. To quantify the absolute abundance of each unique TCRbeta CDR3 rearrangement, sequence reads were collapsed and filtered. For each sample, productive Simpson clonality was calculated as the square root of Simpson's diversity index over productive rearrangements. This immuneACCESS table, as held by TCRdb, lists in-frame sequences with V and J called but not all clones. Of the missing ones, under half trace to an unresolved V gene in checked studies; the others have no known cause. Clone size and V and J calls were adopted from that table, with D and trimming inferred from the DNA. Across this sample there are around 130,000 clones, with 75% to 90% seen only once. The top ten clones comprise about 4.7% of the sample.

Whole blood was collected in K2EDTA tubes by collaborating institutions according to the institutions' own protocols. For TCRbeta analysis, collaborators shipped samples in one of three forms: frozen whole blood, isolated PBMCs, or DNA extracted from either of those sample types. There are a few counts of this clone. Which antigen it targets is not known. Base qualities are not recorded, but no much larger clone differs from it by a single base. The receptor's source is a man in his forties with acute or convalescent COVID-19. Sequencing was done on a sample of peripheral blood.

The CDR3 sequence is CASSPDRSANYGYTF. The DNA sequence follows: TGTGCCAGCAGTCCGGACAGGTCCGCTAACTATGGCTACACCTTC. Recombination connected TRBV27 to TRBJ1-2, and 7 bases in between align with TRBD1. CDR1 MNHEY and CDR2 SMNVEV were looked up in the germline V gene (reference sequence). Trimming takes 5 bases off V and 0 bases off J; junction bases not matched to a gene: 6. Inclusive of the bounding cysteine and phenylalanine, the CDR3 is 15 residues long. CDR3 DNA is the only sequence kept; it has 45 bases, read in frame from the first base.